These 22 T cell receptor beta chains originate from one sample sequenced in a study of blood T cell repertoires in COVID-19. Measured with immunoSEQ multiplex PCR; TCRdb has only the in-frame clones, and not every one. This sample has roughly 150,000 clones; about 87% occur once, and the top ten carry about 6.5%. Material for sequencing was peripheral blood. These receptors were collected from a man older than 75 with acute or convalescent COVID-19.

This chain uses TRBV3-1 (or the pseudogene TRBV3-2) with TRBJ1-1, with 7 positions matching TRBD1. CDR1 LGHDT and CDR2 YNNKEL come from the germline V gene (reference sequence). CDR3 size: 15 residues. The V segment lost 1 base and the J segment 5 bases; nucleotides outside the gene matches: 7. The CDR3 reads CASSQAGTGVTEAFF. In DNA, the CDR3 is TGTGCCAGCAGCCAAGCAGGTACAGGGGTTACTGAAGCTTTCTTT.

Concerning this clone: Other DNA sequences in this sample translate to the same CDR3. The V call is TRBV14, the J call TRBJ2-1; 9 bases are a match to TRBD2. J gave up 0 bases and V 1 base, and 1 base lay outside the gene matches. The CDR3 spans 16 residues. The germline V gene encodes CDR1 SGHDN and CDR2 FVKESK. The CDR3, as DNA: TGTGCCAGCAGCCAAGTTAGCGGGAGCTCCTACAATGAGCAGTTCTTC. Protein product: CASSQVSGSSYNEQFF.

This chain uses TRBV4-1 with TRBJ2-1, with D perhaps TRBD2 (7 bases). Trimming left V 0 bases short and J 8 bases short, with 17 bases between. Looked up from germline, CDR1 is MGHRA and CDR2 is YSYEKL. CDR3 length: 16 residues. CDR3 bases: TGCGCCAGCAGCCAAGATACGAGGGGGGGCCTGGATGAGCAGTTCTTC. Translated: CASSQDTRGGLDEQFF.

This rearrangement joins TRBV20-1 to TRBJ1-5; D is ambiguous. The germline CDR1 and CDR2 sequences are DFQATT and SNEGSKA (reference sequence). V lost 3 bases to trimming and J lost 8 bases, with 17 bases between them. CDR3 length: 14 amino acids. The CDR3 sequence is CSASRGRGLKPQHF. CDR3 coding DNA: TGCAGTGCTAGTCGGGGAAGAGGGTTGAAGCCCCAGCATTTT.

The chain is built from TRBV24-1 and TRBJ2-2; no firm D call. The length of the CDR3 is 13 residues. V gave up 0 bases and J gave up 13 bases, with 11 bases separating them. CDR1 and CDR2 (germline): KGHDR, SFDVKD. CDR3 bases: TGTGCCACCAGTGATTTGATTCCGGGTACGCTGTTTTTT. Translating it yields CATSDLIPGTLFF.

The chain couples TRBV3-1 (or the pseudogene TRBV3-2) to TRBJ2-3; 7 bases fit TRBD2. Unmatched junction bases numbered 7, after V lost 2 bases and J lost 5 bases. This CDR3 contains 15 residues. Germline V gene lookup returns CDR1 LGHDT and CDR2 YNNKEL (reference sequence). For the CDR3, the DNA is TGTGCCAGCAGCCAACGCTCTAGCGGTAGAGATACGCAGTATTTT. Translation: CASSQRSSGRDTQYF.

This chain connects TRBV20-1 to TRBJ1-3; D is uncertain. V shed 3 bases and J shed 2 bases, with 5 bases lying between them. The CDR3 has 12 residues. Germline assignment: CDR1 DFQATT and CDR2 SNEGSKA (reference sequence). The chain's CDR3 is CSASPAGNTIYF. CDR3 DNA: TGCAGTGCTAGTCCAGCTGGAAACACCATATATTTT.

The rearrangement links TRBV5-6 to TRBJ1-1; perhaps TRBD1 as D (5 bases). Trimming left V 4 bases short and J 3 bases short, with 13 bases between. The germline CDR1 and CDR2 sequences are SGHDT and YYEEEE. The CDR3 sequence is 14 residues long. The CDR3 protein is CASSRDQGDTEAFF. DNA of the CDR3: TGTGCCAGCAGCCGCGACCAAGGGGACACTGAAGCTTTCTTT.

This chain joins TRBV18 and TRBJ2-2; TRBD2 is a possible D gene (6 bases). CDR3 length: 13 amino acids. CDR1 and CDR2 (germline): KGHSH, LQKENI. Trimming removed 3 bases from V and 5 bases from J, with 7 bases in between. CDR3 residues: CASSPRGTGELFF. CDR3 coding DNA: TGTGCCAGCTCACCCCGGGGGACCGGGGAGCTGTTTTTT.

In this sample, this clone turned up once. This chain joins TRBV20-1 and TRBJ1-4; D call uncertain. V lost 5 bases to trimming and J lost 5 bases, with 3 bases between them. The CDR3 extends over 10 amino acids. CDR1 is DFQATT and CDR2 is SNEGSKA in the germline V gene (reference sequence). The CDR3 nucleotides read TGCAGTGCTTCAAATGAAAAACTGTTTTTT. Amino acid sequence: CSASNEKLFF.

The genes are TRBV9 and TRBJ2-3, with D perhaps TRBD2 (6 bases). The CDR3 consists of 19 residues. Trimming removed 3 bases at V and 2 bases at J, with 25 bases between. Germline values: CDR1 SGDLS, CDR2 YYNGEE. CDR3 amino acids: CASSALGGPTGGTTDTQYF. DNA for the CDR3: TGTGCCAGCAGCGCCCTGGGAGGCCCCACTGGCGGTACCACAGATACGCAGTATTTT. Full variable domain (remainder filled in from reference TRBV9 and TRBJ2-3): DSGVTQTPKHLITATGQRVTLRCSPRSGDLSVYWYQQSLDQGLQFLIQYYNGEERAKGNILERFSAQQFPDLHSELNLSSLELGDSALYFCASSALGGPTGGTTDTQYFGPGTRLTVL.

This chain uses TRBV10-2 with TRBJ2-2, with TRBD2 matching over 9 bases. V shed 4 bases and J 1 base; nucleotides not matched to a gene: 4. This CDR3 is 16 amino acids long. Germline lookup yields CDR1 WSHSY and CDR2 SAAADI. The CDR3 DNA sequence: TGCGCCAGCAGTGTCAGAGCGGGAGGGAACACCGGGGAGCTGTTTTTT. Its translation: CASSVRAGGNTGELFF.

This clone was observed a handful of times. CDR3 residues: CASSGGGGGEETQYF. Here the CDR3 DNA reads TGTGCCAGCAGCGGGGGAGGGGGGGGCGAAGAGACCCAGTACTTC. The chain is built from TRBV6-5 and TRBJ2-5, with D possibly being TRBD2 (7 bases). CDR1 is MNHEY and CDR2 is SVGAGI in the germline V gene. This CDR3 is built from 15 residues. V was trimmed by 6 bases and J by 3 bases, leaving 17 bases between them.

This clone has just one count. This chain joins TRBV4-1 and TRBJ2-3; 7 positions agree with TRBD2. V shed 8 bases, J shed 5 bases, and the junction held 7 bases outside the gene matches. In germline, CDR1 is MGHRA, CDR2 YSYEKL. The CDR3 sequence is 13 residues long. The CDR3 DNA reads TGCGCCAGCGCCAGGCCGGGGGGAGATACGCAGTATTTT. It is translated as CASARPGGDTQYF.

The chain combines TRBV18 with TRBJ1-4, with D uncertain. V was pared by 2 bases and J by 3 bases, with 7 bases between. CDR3 size: 14 residues. Per the germline V gene, CDR1 is KGHSH and CDR2 is LQKENI. The CDR3 DNA is TGTGCCAGCTCACCAGGGCAGCCTAATGAAAAACTGTTTTTT. Translating it yields CASSPGQPNEKLFF.

This rearrangement joins TRBV18 to TRBJ1-4; perhaps TRBD1 as D (5 bases). V was trimmed by 6 bases and J by 8 bases, leaving 16 bases between them. The length of the CDR3 is 14 residues. Germline loops: CDR1 KGHSH, CDR2 LQKENI. The CDR3 spells CASSPGTLREKLFF. The DNA of the CDR3 is TGTGCCAGCTCTCCCGGGACTTTACGGGAAAAACTGTTTTTT.

The chain recombines TRBV6-2 or TRBV6-3 with TRBJ2-5; the match to TRBD1 covers 12 bases. This CDR3 is 14 amino acids long. The V and J ends lost 6 bases and 5 bases, in that order; junction bases with no gene match: 4. Looked up from germline, CDR1 is MNHEY and CDR2 is SVGEGT. The CDR3 spells CASSRDRGRETQYF. Here the CDR3 DNA reads TGTGCCAGCAGCCGGGACAGGGGGCGCGAGACCCAGTACTTC.

The chain uses TRBV2 and TRBJ1-2; D is possibly TRBD1 (6 bases). V was pared by 6 bases and J by 6 bases, with 14 bases between. In germline, CDR1 is SNHLY, CDR2 FYNNEI. The CDR3 is made up of 13 amino acids. The CDR3 region is CASSFWGGNGYTF. DNA of the CDR3: TGTGCCAGCAGCTTTTGGGGGGGCAATGGCTACACCTTC.

Only a few counts were recorded for this clone. V is TRBV6-5 and J is TRBJ2-5; perhaps TRBD2 as D (5 bases). Germline CDR1 reads MNHEY; CDR2 reads SVGAGI. The CDR3 has 15 residues. The V end lost 5 bases, the J end lost 0 bases, and 13 bases lay between the germline ends. As DNA, the CDR3 is TGTGCCAGCAGTATGACTCGGGGTAACCAAGAGACCCAGTACTTC. Amino acids: CASSMTRGNQETQYF.

The CDR3 region has the DNA TGTGCCAGTAGTACCTTGGGTTGGAGGACCGATAATTCACCCCTCCACTTT. Protein product: CASSTLGWRTDNSPLHF. This chain links TRBV19 with TRBJ1-6, with D unresolved. CDR3 length equals 17 residues. Germline V CDR1 and CDR2: LNHDA, SQIVND (reference sequence). Trimming took off 4 bases at V and 5 bases at J, with 18 bases between the two ends.

This chain uses TRBV21-1 with TRBJ1-4. TRBV21-1 is tagged as a pseudogene. The length of the CDR3 is 16 residues. CDR3 loop: CASSKERFSPNEKLFF. CDR3 DNA sequence: TGTGCCAGCAGCAAAGAAAGGTTTAGCCCGAATGAAAAACTGTTTTTT.

The chain carries TRBV10-1 and TRBJ2-7; 9 bases align to TRBD2. Germline V CDR1 and CDR2: WNHNN, SYGVQD (reference sequence). Unmatched junction bases numbered 4, after V lost 0 bases and J lost 4 bases. The CDR3 spans 15 residues. The CDR3 here is CASSESVAGEYEQYF. CDR3 sequence (DNA): TGCGCCAGCAGTGAGTCGGTAGCGGGGGAGTACGAGCAGTACTTC.